A selection of T cell receptor beta chains follows, all from one sample in a study of CD8 T cells in Susac syndrome. Using its own MiXCR run on the immunoSEQ multiplex PCR reads, TCRdb lists one record per CDR3 protein. The sample lists approximately 140,000 distinct CDR3 sequences; about 95% were seen once. The sequencing sample was made of CD4+ T cells from PBMCs. The receptors derive from a human donor with multiple sclerosis. CDR3s include the opening cysteine and the closing phenylalanine or tryptophan. For some rows the clone size is stated as once, few or many, or as a class when expanded; others skip it.

-	TRBV3-1	TRBJ2-7	CASSRTFSYEQYF
-	TRBV2	TRBJ1-2	CASSGQGSGYGYTF
once	TRBV6-1	TRBJ2-1	CASRVSAGVSYNEQFF
-	TRBV3-1	TRBJ2-1	CASSQDGEQNNEQFF
-	TRBV29-1	TRBJ1-1	CSVLGSVYEAFF
-	TRBV7-2	TRBJ2-2	CASSLVLAGPTGELFF
once	TRBV19	TRBJ2-3	CASSIRQGLTDTQYF
-	TRBV9	TRBJ2-7	CASSVGGSYEQYF
-	TRBV28	TRBJ2-3	CATSLQGAQYF
once	TRBV7-8	TRBJ2-4	CASSLARSTLAKNIQYF
-	TRBV30	TRBJ1-5	CAWSVKGNQPQHF
-	TRBV27	TRBJ2-5	CASSLRQGHGTQYF
-	TRBV3-1	TRBJ2-7	CASSWRDTYEQYF
-	TRBV7-2	TRBJ2-3	CASSISPEGSQYF
-	TRBV13	TRBJ2-1	CASSPRDYRINEQFF
few	TRBV14	TRBJ1-1	CASSQAGMNTEAFF
-	TRBV29-1	TRBJ1-1	CSVAPRQANTEAFF
-	TRBV2	TRBJ2-1	CASSEPSGGLYNEQFF
-	TRBV24-1	TRBJ1-2	CATSDRDSGGYTF
-	TRBV6-2/TRBV6-3	TRBJ1-5	CASSYRDRGLGQPQHF
-	TRBV5-1	TRBJ2-7	CASSLELGGTPEQYF
-	TRBV20-1	TRBJ2-5	CSAGPSQRGGETQYF
-	TRBV5-1	TRBJ1-5	CASSFSGVQPQHF
-	TRBV2	TRBJ1-1	CASRVDVMNTEAFF
-	TRBV7-2	TRBJ2-6	CASSLSGQSSGANVLTF
-	TRBV29-1	TRBJ1-4	CSVGTGREKLFF
-	TRBV12-3/TRBV12-4	TRBJ1-2	CASSILTGVGGYTF
-	TRBV12-5	TRBJ1-5	CASGLDQPQHF
-	TRBV12-3/TRBV12-4	TRBJ2-3	CASSFPREGTDTQYF
-	TRBV9	TRBJ1-1	CASSATPTLMNTEAFF
-	TRBV29-1	TRBJ2-3	CSVEGRLDTQYF
-	TRBV5-1	TRBJ2-7	CASRRSEGKAYEQYF
-	TRBV5-1	TRBJ2-1	CASSLGGWREADEQFF
-	TRBV5-1	TRBJ2-7	CASSLLVGDVGEQYF
-	TRBV6-2/TRBV6-3	TRBJ1-1	CASSYGATLNTEAFF